Shown below are 10 T cell receptor beta chains from a single sample sequenced in a study of cytomegalovirus exposure and HLA in healthy donors. 13 Jbeta primers and 60 Vbeta primers were used for the PCR. Clones were sequenced by immunoSEQ multiplex PCR, and TCRdb holds only the in-frame ones, with some missing. This sample lists over 100,000 clones; its ten largest clones have 6.8%. The sequencing sample was made of PBMCs. Source of these receptors: a man aged 35-49 years in good health and CMV-seropositive.

The rearrangement joins TRBV9 to TRBJ1-4, with D unclear. V lost 0 bases and J 4 bases, leaving 10 bases between the germline ends. CDR3 size: 15 residues. The V gene's germline CDR1 is SGDLS and CDR2 YYNGEE. Here the CDR3 reads CASSVGEILNEKLFF. In DNA form, the CDR3 reads TGTGCCAGCAGCGTAGGAGAGATTCTTAATGAAAAACTGTTTTTT.

The gene calls are TRBV14 and TRBJ2-7; D perhaps matches TRBD1 (6 bases). Germline CDR1 SGHDN, CDR2 FVKESK. The V end lost 4 bases, the J end lost 9 bases, and 13 bases lay between the germline ends. This CDR3 is built from 12 residues. The CDR3: CASSLDRLAQYF. CDR3 nucleotides: TGTGCCAGCAGCCTAGACAGGCTGGCGCAGTACTTC.

The chain uses TRBV9 and TRBJ1-2; possible D gene TRBD1, 6 bases. The CDR3 runs 16 residues. V lost 0 bases to trimming and J lost 12 bases, with 24 bases between them. From germline, CDR1 is SGDLS and CDR2 YYNGEE. The CDR3 protein is CASSVGSVGDTPLDTF. Written as DNA, the CDR3 is TGTGCCAGCAGCGTAGGGTCCGTCGGGGACACCCCTTTGGACACCTTC.

V and J are TRBV5-1 and TRBJ1-1; D remains ambiguous. Trimming removed 2 bases at V and 2 bases at J, with 10 bases between. The CDR3 has 14 residues. Germline-derived CDR1 and CDR2 are SGHRS and YFSETQ. The CDR3 sequence: CASSLFTRNTEAFF. CDR3 bases: TGCGCCAGCAGCTTATTCACAAGAAACACTGAAGCTTTCTTT.

The chain uses TRBV4-1 and TRBJ2-7; D gene uncertain. V lost 0 bases and J 2 bases, leaving 2 bases between the germline ends. The CDR3 covers 12 residues. Germline lookup yields CDR1 MGHRA and CDR2 YSYEKL. CDR3 DNA: TGCGCCAGCAGCCAAGATACCTACGAGCAGTACTTC. Protein: CASSQDTYEQYF.

The chain links TRBV27 to TRBJ1-1; 7 nucleotides align to TRBD1. The CDR3 length is 14 residues. The ends lost 5 bases at V and 0 bases at J; junction bases unmatched: 3. Germline loops: CDR1 MNHEY, CDR2 SMNVEV (reference sequence). The CDR3: CASSPQGLNTEAFF. In nucleotides, the CDR3 is TGTGCCAGCAGTCCACAGGGGCTGAACACTGAAGCTTTCTTT.

The chain combines TRBV29-1 with TRBJ2-1, with TRBD2 matching over 9 bases. Germline assignment: CDR1 SQVTM and CDR2 ANQGSEA. This CDR3 comprises 14 residues. The ends lost 8 bases at V and 0 bases at J; junction bases unmatched: 5. The CDR3 coding sequence is TGCAGCTCCCTAGCGGGGAGCTCCTACAATGAGCAGTTCTTC. As protein: CSSLAGSSYNEQFF.

The genes are TRBV12-5 and TRBJ2-7; 13 positions agree with TRBD2. The ends lost 0 bases at V and 3 bases at J; junction bases unmatched: 23. The CDR3 spans 23 residues. Germline CDR1 is LGHNT and CDR2 is FRNRAP. The chain's CDR3 is CASGLVTKGEPGLAGPPYYEQYF. In DNA, the CDR3 is TGTGCTAGTGGTTTGGTAACTAAAGGGGAACCGGGACTAGCGGGACCTCCCTACTACGAGCAGTACTTC.

The chain employs TRBV9 and TRBJ1-2, with TRBD1 matching 7 bases. The CDR3 runs 13 residues. The V gene end was trimmed by 5 bases and the J gene end by 8 bases; junction bases not matched to a gene: 9. CDR1 SGDLS and CDR2 YYNGEE come from the germline V gene. The CDR3 loop is CASRETGEGGYTF. The CDR3 nucleotides are TGTGCCAGCAGAGAAACAGGGGAAGGGGGCTACACCTTC. Supplemented by reference TRBV9 and TRBJ1-2, the full variable domain reads DSGVTQTPKHLITATGQRVTLRCSPRSGDLSVYWYQQSLDQGLQFLIQYYNGEERAKGNILERFSAQQFPDLHSELNLSSLELGDSALYFCASRETGEGGYTFGSGTRLTVV.

The chain employs TRBV5-1 and TRBJ1-1, with D perhaps TRBD1 (6 bases). The germline V and J ends were trimmed by 3 bases and 7 bases, with 16 bases remaining between them. The CDR3 covers 14 residues. Germline CDR1 SGHRS, CDR2 YFSETQ. This CDR3 is CASSSEQGRSEAFF. The CDR3 bases are TGCGCCAGCAGCTCCGAACAGGGTAGGAGTGAAGCTTTCTTT.